This T cell receptor beta chain emerged from a study of tumor-infiltrating lymphocytes in oesophageal squamous cell carcinoma. There are a few counts of this clonotype. TCRdb reprocessed the PCR reads with MiXCR, giving one entry per CDR3 protein. The sample carries around 20,000 distinct CDR3 sequences, approximately 40% recorded once. The CDR3 spans 15 residues. Germline V lookup: CDR1 KGHSH, CDR2 LQKENI. The V segment lost 4 bases and the J segment 8 bases; nucleotides outside the gene matches: 9. The chain links TRBV18 to TRBJ2-1; 9 bases are a match to TRBD2. The sample consisted of normal esophageal tissue next to the tumor. This sequence originates from a male donor with esophageal squamous cell carcinoma. As DNA, the CDR3 is TGTGCCAGCTCACAATTAGCGGGAGCCTTTGATGAGCAGTTCTTC. Amino acid sequence: CASSQLAGAFDEQFF.